The present TCR beta chain was sequenced within a study of T cell responses to AZD1222 COVID-19 vaccine. Study-level background: Pooled together were second doses at about 4 or about 12 weeks. Study-level results: Baseline antibody screening turned up just five to seven seropositive AZD1222 recipients. Possibly, clonal diversity was underestimated; donors were largely white British and included more females.

Assay used: immunoSEQ multiplex PCR; TCRdb lists only in-frame clones, some missing. The sample yields about 150,000 clones, around nine tenths seen once. Trimming took 2 bases from V and 6 from J, leaving 23 bases between them. Germline V lookup: CDR1 MNHNS, CDR2 SASEGT. The CDR3 extends over 19 amino acids. In regard to this clone: Its antigen is not identified.

The origin of this receptor is an adult in good health. The chain uses TRBV6-1 and TRBJ1-6; tentative D call: TRBD1 (6 bases). Sample: peripheral blood, taken on day 0 of AZD1222 vaccination. The CDR3 DNA reads TGTGCCAGCAGTGAACGAAAGCAGGGGTCTAAGAGACTTAATTCACCCCTCCACTTT. Translated, it gives CASSERKQGSKRLNSPLHF.